This TCR beta chain was recovered during a study of CD8 T cells in ankylosing spondylitis. Regarding the study as a whole: Ankylosing spondylitis blood appeared to carry a characteristic TCR beta motif of roughly eight highly homologous variants. Clones linked to disease were reported to show significant enrichment in matched ankylosing spondylitis synovial fluid.

The V and J ends lost 10 bases and 1 base respectively, with 34 bases between them. CDR3 length: 21 residues. Germline V gene data show CDR1 as SGHAT and CDR2 as FQDESV (reference sequence). A single record per CDR3 protein comes from TCRdb applying MiXCR to the 5' RACE reads. The data contain about 330,000 distinct CDR3 sequences, around 7.6% of them seen just once; the ten biggest clones take up approximately 14%. This clonotype has more than one count but fewer than ten. The antigen is unknown. The receptor was isolated from a male donor with ankylosing spondylitis. The sample comprised blood, either unsorted or a sorted T cell fraction (not recorded which). This chain uses TRBV11-1 with TRBJ2-2; a possible D gene is TRBD2 (9 bases). The CDR3 region has the DNA TGTGCCACCCTCCTGACAGGGGTCGAGCGGGAGGCCCCGATGAACACCGGGGAGCTGTTTTTT. This sequence encodes CATLLTGVEREAPMNTGELFF.